This T cell receptor beta chain was profiled in a study of T cell clonotyping in hematopoietic cell transplantation. Points from the study as a whole: Broader posttransplant TCR repertoire diversity was predicted by graft donor and pretransplant recipient Inverse Simpson Index values. After transplant, recipient diversity fell while pathologically expanded clonotypes grew through day 180.

About this clone itself: No antigen is known for it.

Only in-frame clones appear in the TCRdb table, and some are missing; sequencing was by immunoSEQ multiplex PCR. The sample carries approximately 10,000 clones, roughly 89% recorded once. The CDR3 totals 15 residues. The ends were cut back, 4 bases at V and 3 bases at J, with 13 bases in the middle. CDR1 is MNHEY, CDR2 SVGAGI, per germline. V usage is TRBV6-5 and J usage is TRBJ1-5, with D perhaps matching TRBD1 (5 bases). The receptor was isolated from a human donor who either received an allogeneic hematopoietic cell transplant for a myeloid malignancy or was a related donor (not recorded which). Some clones in this sample may be carry-over from other donors' samples. Sequencing was carried out using peripheral blood mononuclear cells. The CDR3 is CASSSGTETNQPQHF. Here the CDR3 DNA reads TGTGCCAGCAGTTCCGGGACGGAGACCAATCAGCCCCAGCATTTT.